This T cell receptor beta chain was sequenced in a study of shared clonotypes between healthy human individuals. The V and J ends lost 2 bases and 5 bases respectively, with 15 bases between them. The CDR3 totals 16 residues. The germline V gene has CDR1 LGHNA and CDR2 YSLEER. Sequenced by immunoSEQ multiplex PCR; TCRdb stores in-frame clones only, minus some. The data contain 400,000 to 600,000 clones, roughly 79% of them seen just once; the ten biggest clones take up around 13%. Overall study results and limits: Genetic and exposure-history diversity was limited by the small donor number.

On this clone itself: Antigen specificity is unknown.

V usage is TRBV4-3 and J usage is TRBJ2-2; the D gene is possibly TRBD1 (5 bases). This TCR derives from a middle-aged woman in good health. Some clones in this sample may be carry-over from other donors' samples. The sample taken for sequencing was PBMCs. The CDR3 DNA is TGCGCCAGCAGCCAAATCGATGGGGCAGGGACCGGGGAGCTGTTTTTT. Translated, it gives CASSQIDGAGTGELFF.